This T cell receptor (beta chain) was profiled in a study of cytomegalovirus exposure and HLA in healthy donors. Study-level information: There were about 85 million unique TCRs (from HLA-typed donors) in an early data release. Study-level findings and limits: Data from an earlier analysis indicated that most TCR beta V segments were productive either about 87% or about 30% of the time.

The primer mix had 60 Vbeta and 13 Jbeta primers. Sequenced by immunoSEQ multiplex PCR; TCRdb stores in-frame clones only, minus some. The sample lists about 140,000 clones, 80% seen once, with about 4.5% in the top ten. In regard to this clone: Its target is not known.

V gave up 1 base and J gave up 0 bases, with 10 bases separating them. The germline gives CDR1 SEHNR, CDR2 FQNEAQ (reference sequence). The CDR3 has 16 residues. The sample was PBMCs. The origin of this receptor is a man aged 25 to 40 in good health. The chain links TRBV7-9 to TRBJ2-4; possible D gene TRBD1, 6 bases. This CDR3 is CASSLVGQVAKNIQYF. CDR3 bases: TGTGCCAGCAGCTTAGTGGGACAAGTAGCCAAAAACATTCAGTACTTC. Full variable domain (missing parts from reference TRBV7-9 and TRBJ2-4): DTGVSQNPRHKITKRGQNVTFRCDPISEHNRLYWYRQTLGQGPEFLTYFQNEAQLEKSRLLSDRFSAERPKGSFSTLEIQRTEQGDSAMYLCASSLVGQVAKNIQYFGAGTRLSVL.